Presented here are 25 T cell receptor beta chains from one specimen sequenced in a study of shared clonotypes between healthy human individuals. Only in-frame clones appear in the TCRdb table, and some are missing; sequencing was by immunoSEQ multiplex PCR. The data show about 660,000 clones, approximately 79% seen once. Specimen: memory CD4+ T cells sorted from blood. The subset denotes: CD45RA-negative fraction. These TCRs come from a woman aged 25-40 years in good health.

The chain uses TRBV5-4 and TRBJ2-4; D may be TRBD1 (7 bases). Germline assignment: CDR1 SGHNT and CDR2 YYREEE (reference sequence). This CDR3 spans 16 amino acids. Trimming took off 2 bases at V and 1 base at J, with 13 bases between the two ends. The CDR3 nucleotides read TGTGCCAGCAGCTTAGAACAGGGGAGGGCCAAAAACATTCAGTACTTC. Encoded protein: CASSLEQGRAKNIQYF.

This chain joins TRBV11-3 and TRBJ2-2; D gene uncertain. The length of the CDR3 is 16 residues. The germline gives CDR1 SGHNT, CDR2 YENEEA. Trimming took 3 bases from V and 0 from J, leaving 11 bases between them. The CDR3 reads CASSLGRLANTGELFF. The CDR3 DNA reads TGTGCCAGCAGCTTGGGCCGTCTCGCGAACACCGGGGAGCTGTTTTTT.

The chain employs TRBV5-4 and TRBJ1-4, with 7 nucleotides matching TRBD1. The CDR3 is made up of 14 amino acids. V shed 5 bases, J shed 6 bases, and the junction held 7 bases outside the gene matches. CDR1 and CDR2 from the germline V gene are SGHNT and YYREEE (reference sequence). Written as DNA, the CDR3 is TGTGCCAGCAGTCTAGACAGGGCGGATGAAAAACTGTTTTTT. Its protein is CASSLDRADEKLFF.

This sequence joins TRBV7-9 and TRBJ1-1; D possibly corresponds to TRBD1 (5 bases). This CDR3 region has 14 residues. V was cut by 5 bases and J by 2 bases, with 12 bases left in between. Germline V gene data show CDR1 as SEHNR and CDR2 as FQNEAQ (reference sequence). CDR3 bases: TGTGCCAGCAGCCCGGGGACGGAAAACACTGAAGCTTTCTTT. It yields the protein CASSPGTENTEAFF.

This chain uses TRBV4-2 with TRBJ1-4; weak D call: TRBD1 (5 bases). With 0 bases removed from V and 10 bases from J, the gap between germline ends came to 15 bases. The CDR3 loop spans 15 amino acids. Looked up from germline, CDR1 is LGHNA and CDR2 is YNFKEQ. The CDR3 DNA reads as TGTGCCAGCAGCCAAGACAGGGTTGCCGGTGTAAAACTGTTTTTT. As protein: CASSQDRVAGVKLFF.

At least ten counts were recorded for this clone. Other nucleotide sequences in the sample specify the same CDR3. The J gene is TRBJ2-1, the V gene TRBV5-1, with TRBD2 matching over 8 bases. J gave up 3 bases and V 0 bases, and 2 bases lay outside the gene matches. This CDR3 comprises 15 residues. Per germline, CDR1 SGHRS and CDR2 YFSETQ. CDR3 nucleotides: TGCGCCAGCAGCTTGGATACTAGCGGCTACAATGAGCAGTTCTTC. Translating it yields CASSLDTSGYNEQFF.

The table lists this clone with a few counts. V gene TRBV7-9 combines with J gene TRBJ1-1; D not certain. Germline-derived CDR1 and CDR2 are SEHNR and FQNEAQ (reference sequence). There are 13 residues in the CDR3. V was clipped by 7 bases and J by 1 base, with 10 bases between them. CDR3 loop: CASTPPGNTEAFF. DNA of the CDR3: TGTGCCAGCACCCCTCCTGGGAACACTGAAGCTTTCTTT.

The J gene is TRBJ1-5, the V gene TRBV27; no clear D gene. The CDR3 extends over 12 amino acids. Trimming cost V 5 bases and J 1 base, with 3 bases left between them. The germline V gene encodes CDR1 MNHEY and CDR2 SMNVEV (reference sequence). The CDR3 nucleotides read TGTGCCAGCAGTCGGAGCAATCAGCCCCAGCATTTT. It is translated as CASSRSNQPQHF.

This chain uses TRBV2 with TRBJ2-1, with 8 bases identical to TRBD2. This CDR3 has 16 residues. V gave up 6 bases and J gave up 2 bases; unmatched junction bases: 9. The V gene's germline CDR1 is SNHLY and CDR2 FYNNEI. The CDR3 DNA follows: TGTGCCAGCAGCAAACTAGCGGTCCTCGCCTACAATGAGCAGTTCTTC. Its protein is CASSKLAVLAYNEQFF.

The CDR3 DNA reads TGTGCCAGCCGTCGTGCCTGGCGCTGGGGCACTGAAGCTTTCTTT. Protein sequence: CASRRAWRWGTEAFF. This chain uses TRBV28 with TRBJ1-1; D call uncertain. The CDR3 runs 15 residues. With 8 bases removed from V and 4 bases from J, the gap between germline ends came to 20 bases. In germline, CDR1 is MDHEN, CDR2 SYDVKM.

This chain connects TRBV9 to TRBJ2-2, with 7 bases that match TRBD2. Germline assignment: CDR1 SGDLS and CDR2 YYNGEE. After removal of 4 bases from V and 4 bases from J, the junction contained 10 bases not matched to a gene. CDR3 length equals 16 residues. The chain's CDR3 is CASSQSGTYRTGELFF. The CDR3 DNA sequence: TGTGCCAGCAGCCAGAGCGGGACTTATCGCACCGGGGAGCTGTTTTTT.

This chain connects TRBV27 to TRBJ2-3; D might be TRBD2 (5 bases). Germline V gene sequence: CDR1 MNHEY, CDR2 SMNVEV (reference sequence). Deletions cut 5 bases from V and 0 bases from J, with 18 bases between. The CDR3 totals 17 residues. CDR3 region: CASSGVGVASSTDTQYF. In DNA, the CDR3 is TGTGCCAGCAGTGGGGTAGGAGTAGCGTCTAGCACAGATACGCAGTATTTT.

The gene calls are TRBV28 and TRBJ2-7, with TRBD1 identical over 7 bases. CDR1 and CDR2 (germline): MDHEN, SYDVKM. V trimming: 6 bases; J trimming: 4 bases; junction bases outside the gene matches: 9. The CDR3 loop spans 14 amino acids. CDR3 loop: CASSRPGQTYEQYF. The DNA for the CDR3 is TGTGCCAGCAGCCGGCCGGGACAGACTTACGAGCAGTACTTC.

The CDR3 region has the DNA TGCGCCAGCAGCTTCTTTGGGGCTCAAGAGACCCAGTACTTC. It specifies CASSFFGAQETQYF. This sequence joins TRBV5-1 and TRBJ2-5; D may be TRBD1 (5 bases). With 2 bases removed from V and 2 bases from J, the gap between germline ends came to 10 bases. The CDR3 covers 14 residues. The germline gives CDR1 SGHRS, CDR2 YFSETQ.

This clone appeared once. The chain employs TRBV5-1 and TRBJ2-7; TRBD1 aligns across 7 bases. The germline V gene has CDR1 SGHRS and CDR2 YFSETQ. This CDR3 has 15 amino acids. Losses at the gene ends were 0 bases for V and 2 bases for J; bases not matched to a gene: 5. CDR3 region: CASSLDRGQPYEQYF. The CDR3 coding sequence is TGCGCCAGCAGCTTGGATAGGGGACAGCCCTACGAGCAGTACTTC.

This clone was recorded many times. This chain links TRBV10-1 with TRBJ2-3, with 7 bases aligning to TRBD2. Germline lookup yields CDR1 WNHNN and CDR2 SYGVQD (reference sequence). V lost 6 bases and J lost 2; bases outside the gene matches: 5. CDR3 size: 14 residues. For the CDR3, the DNA is TGCGCCAGCAGCCCAGCGGGAATCACAGATACGCAGTATTTT. Translating it yields CASSPAGITDTQYF.

In regard to this clone: An end of the junction differs from the germline gene, which may be a read error. The V and J genes are TRBV28 and TRBJ1-2; D is unclear. This CDR3 spans 12 amino acids. Germline V gives CDR1 MDHEN, CDR2 SYDVKM. CDR3 nucleotides: TGTGCCAGCAGTTTACGGGGTTATGGCTGCACCTTC. Amino acid sequence: CASSLRGYGCTF.

The chain is built from TRBV2 and TRBJ2-1, with D uncertain. Germline V lookup: CDR1 SNHLY, CDR2 FYNNEI. The germline V and J ends were trimmed by 3 bases and 5 bases, with 14 bases remaining between them. The CDR3 runs 15 residues. CDR3 sequence reads: CASSEELLTNNEQFF. DNA for the CDR3: TGTGCCAGCAGTGAGGAACTCTTAACAAACAATGAGCAGTTCTTC.

The V call is TRBV6-1, the J call TRBJ2-6, with D tentatively TRBD2 (6 bases). Germline V gene lookup returns CDR1 MNHNS and CDR2 SASEGT. Between the trimmed V and J ends, which lost 2 bases and 2 bases, there was a span of 19 bases. This CDR3 region has 19 residues. The CDR3 here is CASSEHPGRGIPGANVLTF. CDR3 DNA: TGTGCCAGCAGTGAACATCCGGGACGCGGGATCCCTGGGGCCAACGTCCTGACTTTC.

The rearrangement uses TRBV25-1 and TRBJ2-1, with D possibly matching TRBD1 (6 bases). Germline V CDR1 and CDR2: MGHDK, SYGVNS. The ends were cut back, 4 bases at V and 5 bases at J, with 12 bases in the middle. The CDR3 runs 14 residues. The DNA for the CDR3 is TGTGCCAGCAGTGGACAGGCCTCGGACAATGAGCAGTTCTTC. Its protein product is CASSGQASDNEQFF.

The rearrangement links TRBV6-5 to TRBJ1-5; the D is unclear. Germline-derived CDR1 and CDR2 are MNHEY and SVGAGI. Trimming pared 5 bases from V and 2 bases from J, leaving 7 bases between. The CDR3 has 13 amino acids. This CDR3 reads CASSPDGNQPQHF. The CDR3 DNA follows: TGTGCCAGCAGTCCCGACGGCAATCAGCCCCAGCATTTT.

The chain carries TRBV5-4 and TRBJ2-2, with 11 bases that match TRBD1. CDR1 SGHNT and CDR2 YYREEE come from the germline V gene (reference sequence). The CDR3 extends over 17 amino acids. The J segment lost 5 bases and the V segment lost 0 bases, leaving 6 bases of the junction unmatched. CDR3 residues: CASSLALGQGGTGELFF. The CDR3 DNA reads as TGTGCCAGCAGCTTGGCCCTGGGACAGGGGGGTACCGGGGAGCTGTTTTTT.

The chain employs TRBV19 and TRBJ2-7, with a possible D match to TRBD1 (5 bases). Germline-derived CDR1 and CDR2 are LNHDA and SQIVND (reference sequence). The CDR3 is made up of 13 amino acids. V gave up 7 bases and J gave up 2 bases, with 12 bases separating them. The CDR3 region is CASKQDGTYEQYF. CDR3 nucleotides: TGTGCCAGTAAACAGGACGGTACCTACGAGCAGTACTTC.

The chain links TRBV5-1 to TRBJ2-3; D is ambiguous. Trimming removed 0 bases from V and 2 bases from J, with 7 bases in between. Germline CDR1 and CDR2: SGHRS and YFSETQ. The CDR3 has 14 amino acids. CDR3 in DNA: TGCGCCAGCAGCTTGGTCGAACTCACAGATACGCAGTATTTT. This translates into CASSLVELTDTQYF.

The chain combines TRBV9 with TRBJ2-1; 9 bases map to TRBD2. Germline V CDR1 and CDR2: SGDLS, YYNGEE. V trimming: 0 bases; J trimming: 2 bases; junction bases outside the gene matches: 6. The CDR3 spans 17 residues. CDR3 sequence reads: CASSVGVAGAPYNEQFF. CDR3 DNA sequence: TGTGCCAGCAGCGTAGGGGTAGCGGGAGCCCCCTACAATGAGCAGTTCTTC.